The 4 T cell receptor beta chains below come from one sample, sequenced in a study of blood T cell repertoires in COVID-19. Here immunoSEQ multiplex PCR was the method, and the copy in TCRdb shows in-frame clones only, minus some. This table holds under 250,000 clones, over 70% found once. Sequenced input: PBMCs or T cells enriched from blood (not recorded which). Source of these receptors: a woman aged 25 to 39 who had been exposed to COVID-19.

This clone was picked up one time. This chain joins TRBV11-3 and TRBJ2-1; D is possibly TRBD1 (6 bases). The CDR3 length is 13 residues. CDR1 is SGHNT and CDR2 is YENEEA in the germline V gene. V was shortened by 3 bases and J by 8 bases, with 11 bases between the two germline ends. CDR3 residues: CASSLGAGDEQFF. In nucleotides, the CDR3 is TGTGCCAGCAGCTTGGGGGCAGGGGATGAGCAGTTCTTC. Full variable domain (missing parts from reference TRBV11-3 and TRBJ2-1): EAGVVQSPRYKIIEKKQPVAFWCNPISGHNTLYWYLQNLGQGPELLIRYENEEAVDDSQLPKDRFSAERLKGVDSTLKIQPAELGDSAVYLCASSLGAGDEQFFGPGTRLTVL.

CDR3 residues: CASSEARQGPGSTEAFF. The CDR3 coding sequence is TGTGCCAGCAGTGAAGCGCGACAGGGGCCTGGGTCCACTGAAGCTTTCTTT. The V gene is TRBV2, the J gene TRBJ1-1; 8 bases line up with TRBD1. Per the germline V gene, CDR1 is SNHLY and CDR2 is FYNNEI. CDR3 length: 17 residues. The V segment lost 0 bases and the J segment 4 bases; nucleotides outside the gene matches: 10. The full variable domain, with the rest looked up from reference TRBV2 and TRBJ1-1, is EPEVTQTPSHQVTQMGQEVILRCVPISNHLYFYWYRQILGQKVEFLVSFYNNEISEKSEIFDDQFSVERPDGSNFTLKIRSTKLEDSAMYFCASSEARQGPGSTEAFFGQGTRLTVV.

This chain uses TRBV2 with TRBJ2-2; tentatively, D is TRBD1 (6 bases). This CDR3 has 14 amino acids. Germline CDR1 is SNHLY and CDR2 is FYNNEI. V was shortened by 7 bases and J by 7 bases, with 16 bases between the two germline ends. CDR3 residues: CASTSTGSGGELFF. For the CDR3, the DNA is TGTGCCAGCACCTCTACAGGGTCGGGCGGGGAGCTGTTTTTT.

The V and J genes are TRBV30 and TRBJ2-1; TRBD2 agrees at 11 bases. The CDR3 contains 15 residues. The junction had 7 bases not matched to a gene; V was cut back by 5 bases and J by 4 bases. The V gene's germline CDR1 is GTSNPN and CDR2 SVGIG (reference sequence). The CDR3 here is CAWGGLADPYNEQFF. CDR3 nucleotide sequence: TGTGCCTGGGGGGGACTAGCGGATCCTTACAATGAGCAGTTCTTC.